What follows describes a single TCR beta chain. What it binds is not known. V was clipped by 6 bases and J by 10 bases, with 16 bases between them. The CDR3 loop spans 12 amino acids. Germline-derived CDR1 and CDR2 are SEHNR and FQNEAQ (reference sequence). Sample-barcoded 5' priming and a J-beta primer mix drove a second PCR of roughly 6 to 12 cycles. From the 5' RACE reads, TCRdb called clonotypes with MiXCR, one entry per CDR3 protein. The table has over 950,000 distinct CDR3 sequences, more than 30% seen once. This sample is drawn from a study of blood T cells in healthy people across ages. Broader study findings: More naive CD4+ cells and higher diversity marked long-lived donors relative to aged donors.

The chain joins TRBV7-9 to TRBJ2-7; D might be TRBD1 (6 bases). The sequence came from a man between 18 and 29 years old in good health. Sequences were obtained from blood. CDR3 bases: TGTGCCAGCAGTTCAGGACAGACCGTTCAGTACTTC. It is translated as CASSSGQTVQYF.